This T cell receptor (beta chain) was recorded in a study of blood T cell repertoires in COVID-19. Across the study: PBMCs, B-cell-depleted T cells, or T cells were the source of the cDNA or gDNA that made up the material.

In germline, CDR1 is SGHDN, CDR2 FVKESK. Trimming took 3 bases from V and 6 from J, leaving 11 bases between them. The CDR3 contains 14 residues. The repertoire was sequenced with immunoSEQ multiplex PCR; TCRdb's copy has only in-frame clones and lacks some. This repertoire shows approximately 440,000 clones, 90% found once; its top ten account for 0.6% to 0.7%. Participants, about 18 to 90 years old, spanned more than 20 US areas. Recovery meant two consecutive negative NP/OP PCR tests, professional clearance, or resolved symptoms. What was sequenced was PBMCs or T cells enriched from blood (not recorded which). The TCR comes from a man younger than 35 who had recovered from COVID-19. The V call is TRBV14, the J call TRBJ2-2; D uncertain. The CDR3 region is CASSHPVAPGELFF. The DNA for the CDR3 is TGTGCCAGCAGCCACCCCGTAGCCCCCGGGGAGCTGTTTTTT. The variable domain in full, with the rest retrieved from reference TRBV14 and TRBJ2-2, is EAGVTQFPSHSVIEKGQTVTLRCDPISGHDNLYWYRRVMGKEIKFLLHFVKESKQDESGMPNNRFLAERTGGTYSTLKVQPAELEDSGVYFCASSHPVAPGELFFGEGSRLTVL.